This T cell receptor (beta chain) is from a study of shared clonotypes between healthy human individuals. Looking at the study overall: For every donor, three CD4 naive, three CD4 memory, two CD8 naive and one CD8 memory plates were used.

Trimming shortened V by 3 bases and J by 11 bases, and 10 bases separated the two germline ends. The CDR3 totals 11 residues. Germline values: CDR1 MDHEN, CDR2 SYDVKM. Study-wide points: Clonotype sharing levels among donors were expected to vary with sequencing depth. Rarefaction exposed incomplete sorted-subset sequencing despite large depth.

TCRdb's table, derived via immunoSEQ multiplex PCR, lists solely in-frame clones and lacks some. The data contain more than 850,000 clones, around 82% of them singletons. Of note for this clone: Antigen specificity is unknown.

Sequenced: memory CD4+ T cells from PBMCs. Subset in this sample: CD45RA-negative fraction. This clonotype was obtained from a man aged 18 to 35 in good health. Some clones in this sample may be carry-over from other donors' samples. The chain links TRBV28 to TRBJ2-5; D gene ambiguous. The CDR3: CASSFKGRQYF. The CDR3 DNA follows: TGTGCCAGCAGTTTCAAGGGTCGGCAGTACTTC.